This T cell receptor beta chain was identified in a study of shared clonotypes between healthy human individuals. Overall study context: Per donor, three plates held CD4 naive cells, three held CD4 memory, two held CD8 naive and one held CD8 memory. Points from the study as a whole: Naive subsets typically showed greater estimated richness than memory subsets. In this cohort, only blood was sampled, and tissue repertoires likely differ.

A word on this clone: The antigen is not known.

TCRdb keeps only in-frame clones here, not all; method: immunoSEQ multiplex PCR. This sample carries hundreds of thousands of clones, about three quarters of them seen once, and the ten largest clones take around 1.8%. The clonotype comes from a woman aged 25 to 39 in good health. What was sequenced was memory CD4+ T cells sorted from blood. Documented subset: CD45RA-negative fraction.

The CDR3 loop reads CASSSPRQGLNTEAFF. The CDR3 DNA is TGTGCCAGCAGTTCCCCTCGACAGGGCTTAAACACTGAAGCTTTCTTT. The V gene is TRBV6-5, the J gene TRBJ1-1, with 7 bases that match TRBD1. Germline CDR1 MNHEY, CDR2 SVGAGI. Trimming cost V 4 bases and J 2 bases; bases outside gene matches: 10. This CDR3 spans 16 amino acids.